The 12 T cell receptor beta chains below all came from one sample that was sequenced in a study of identical twins. One entry per CDR3 protein, called by TCRdb with MiXCR from the 5' RACE reads. Here the sample spans 1,800,000 or so distinct CDR3 sequences, less than 40% being singletons. The sample was cord blood. The receptors were gathered from a newborn girl in good health.

The sample holds a few counts of this clonotype. The chain combines TRBV25-1 with TRBJ1-1; 7 positions agree with TRBD1. Germline CDR1 reads MGHDK; CDR2 reads SYGVNS. Trimming at V came to 2 bases and at J to 6 bases, leaving 12 bases not matched to a gene. The CDR3 covers 16 residues. DNA for the CDR3: TGTGCCAGCAGTGAAATCGGTCGCAGGGGGGGACCTGAAGCTTTCTTT. Translating gives CASSEIGRRGGPEAFF.

This clonotype was detected only a few times. The rearrangement uses TRBV18 and TRBJ2-1; no clear D gene. The CDR3 spans 11 residues. The V gene lost 2 bases and the J gene lost 6 bases, with 2 bases spanning the gap. Per the germline V gene, CDR1 is KGHSH and CDR2 is LQKENI. CDR3 residues: CASSPFNEQFF. The CDR3 DNA sequence: TGTGCCAGCTCACCATTCAATGAGCAGTTCTTC.

This sequence joins TRBV7-9 and TRBJ2-1; no reliable D call. Trimming pared 6 bases from V and 0 bases from J, leaving 9 bases between. The CDR3 is 14 residues long. CDR1 and CDR2 from the germline V gene are SEHNR and FQNEAQ (reference sequence). CDR3 loop: CASRYGRSYNEQFF. DNA of the CDR3: TGTGCCAGCAGGTACGGGCGCTCCTACAATGAGCAGTTCTTC. Complete variable domain (other parts from reference TRBV7-9 and TRBJ2-1): DTGVSQNPRHKITKRGQNVTFRCDPISEHNRLYWYRQTLGQGPEFLTYFQNEAQLEKSRLLSDRFSAERPKGSFSTLEIQRTEQGDSAMYLCASRYGRSYNEQFFGPGTRLTVL.

This clonotype was picked up a small number of times. The chain couples TRBV5-1 to TRBJ2-5; perhaps D is TRBD1 or TRBD2 (5 bases each). The CDR3 has 13 residues. V was trimmed by 4 bases and J by 2 bases, leaving 9 bases between them. In germline, CDR1 is SGHRS, CDR2 YFSETQ. The CDR3 region has the DNA TGCGCCAGCAGCACCGGGACGCAAGAGACCCAGTACTTC. The encoded protein is CASSTGTQETQYF.

This clonotype was seen only a few times. V gene TRBV3-1 combines with J gene TRBJ2-1; D not resolved. Trimming removed 3 bases from V and 0 bases from J, with 3 bases in between. Per germline, CDR1 LGHDT and CDR2 YNNKEL (reference sequence). This CDR3 contains 13 residues. The CDR3 DNA is TGTGCCAGCAGCCACCCCTCCTACAATGAGCAGTTCTTC. This encodes CASSHPSYNEQFF.

This chain joins TRBV25-1 and TRBJ1-1; tentative D call: TRBD1 (6 bases). Germline CDR1 and CDR2: MGHDK and SYGVNS. The CDR3 is 14 residues long. V was shortened by 6 bases and J by 4 bases, with 15 bases between the two germline ends. In nucleotides, the CDR3 is TGTGCCAGCAGGAAGGCGGGGGGGCCCACTGAAGCTTTCTTT. This translates into CASRKAGGPTEAFF.

In this sample, this clonotype turned up a few times. V gene TRBV3-1 combines with J gene TRBJ2-3; no clear D gene. The CDR3 sequence is 12 residues long. Trimming removed 3 bases at V and 8 bases at J, with 9 bases between. Germline-derived CDR1 and CDR2 are LGHDT and YNNKEL (reference sequence). CDR3 protein: CASSQAGRTQYF. The CDR3, as DNA: TGTGCCAGCAGCCAGGCAGGACGTACGCAGTATTTT.

This clonotype was counted a few times. J is TRBJ1-1 and V is TRBV2; tentatively, D is TRBD1 (5 bases). V lost 6 bases and J lost 4, with 15 bases in between. From germline, CDR1 is SNHLY and CDR2 FYNNEI. The CDR3 contains 14 residues. The CDR3 reads CASSLGGAPTEAFF. The CDR3 coding sequence is TGTGCCAGCAGCCTGGGGGGAGCACCCACTGAAGCTTTCTTT.

This clonotype was seen only once. The chain carries TRBV12-3 or TRBV12-4 and TRBJ2-3, with a possible D match to TRBD2 (5 bases). The ends were cut back, 7 bases at V and 11 bases at J, with 16 bases in the middle. The CDR3 is made up of 12 amino acids. DNA of the CDR3: TGTGCCAGCAAGGACTGGTTAGGAAAGCAGTATTTT. It specifies CASKDWLGKQYF.

This chain joins TRBV20-1 and TRBJ1-1, with 9 nucleotides matching TRBD1. The CDR3 runs 14 residues. Germline-derived CDR1 and CDR2 are DFQATT and SNEGSKA (reference sequence). V was clipped by 1 base and J by 11 bases; unmatched bases: 11. The CDR3 sequence is CSARGQGVPTAAFF. The CDR3 DNA reads TGCAGTGCTAGAGGACAGGGGGTCCCCACCGCGGCTTTCTTT.

This clonotype occurred a few times. The chain is built from TRBV6-6 and TRBJ1-2; 7 bases match TRBD1. From germline, CDR1 is MNHNY and CDR2 SVGAGI (reference sequence). The J segment lost 4 bases and the V segment lost 6 bases, leaving 11 bases of the junction unmatched. CDR3 size: 15 residues. In DNA, the CDR3 is TGTGCCAGCAGGGGGACAGCCGAGGTGGGCTATGGCTACACCTTC. Protein: CASRGTAEVGYGYTF.

The sample holds a few counts of this clonotype. This chain joins TRBV18 and TRBJ2-3; maybe TRBD2 (6 bases). This CDR3 contains 19 residues. The V end was cut by 3 bases, the J end by 0 bases, with 22 bases between. Per the germline V gene, CDR1 is KGHSH and CDR2 is LQKENI. The CDR3 reads CASSPKLLNSGPSTDTQYF. DNA for the CDR3: TGTGCCAGCTCACCGAAGCTACTAAATAGCGGCCCTAGCACAGATACGCAGTATTTT.